Listed here are 11 T cell receptor beta chains from one sample, sequenced in a study of T cell responses to AZD1222 COVID-19 vaccine. Method: immunoSEQ multiplex PCR; TCRdb's copy keeps in-frame clones and lacks some. The sample has about 200,000 clones; roughly 92% are singletons. Sample: peripheral blood, taken 28 days after the second AZD1222 dose. Source of these receptors: an adult who received the AZD1222 COVID-19 vaccine.

The rearrangement links TRBV10-2 to TRBJ1-4, with D unclear. Germline CDR1 WSHSY, CDR2 SAAADI. The CDR3 totals 13 residues. Trimming shortened V by 1 base and J by 11 bases, and 11 bases separated the two germline ends. In DNA form, the CDR3 reads TGCGCCAGCAGTGAGTTGGCAGCCGAGAAACTGTTTTTT. Amino acids: CASSELAAEKLFF.

The chain links TRBV7-2 to TRBJ2-3; D is unclear. The V gene lost 4 bases and the J gene lost 7 bases, with 6 bases spanning the gap. Germline-derived CDR1 and CDR2 are SGHTA and FQGNSA. This CDR3 comprises 11 residues. CDR3 sequence (DNA): TGTGCCAGCAGCTCCCTCTATACGCAGTATTTT. Translating gives CASSSLYTQYF.

The chain is built from TRBV13 and TRBJ1-6; TRBD1 matches at 9 bases. This CDR3 spans 16 amino acids. V trimming: 5 bases; J trimming: 4 bases; junction bases outside the gene matches: 6. Looked up from germline, CDR1 is PRHDT and CDR2 is FYEKMQ (reference sequence). As DNA, the CDR3 is TGTGCCAGCAGCCTACAGGGGGCGTTTTATAATTCACCCCTCCACTTT. Protein sequence: CASSLQGAFYNSPLHF.

In regard to this clone: Different DNA sequences within this sample yield the same CDR3. The chain has TRBV5-1 and TRBJ1-1, with D perhaps matching TRBD1 (6 bases). The CDR3 is 15 residues long. Germline V gene lookup returns CDR1 SGHRS and CDR2 YFSETQ. Trimming stripped 4 bases from V and 0 bases from J, with 13 bases between. This CDR3 reads CASSPGQSMNTEAFF. CDR3 coding DNA: TGCGCCAGCAGCCCTGGACAGTCCATGAACACTGAAGCTTTCTTT.

This clone was observed a few times. The V gene is TRBV5-4, the J gene TRBJ1-3; tentative D call: TRBD1 (5 bases). Germline CDR1 reads SGHNT; CDR2 reads YYREEE (reference sequence). The CDR3 length is 13 residues. The V gene lost 1 base and the J gene lost 4 bases, with 6 bases spanning the gap. This CDR3 reads CASSLSGGNTIYF. CDR3 nucleotide sequence: TGTGCCAGCAGCTTGTCAGGGGGAAACACCATATATTTT.

The chain is built from TRBV6-4 and TRBJ1-4; TRBD1 matches 7 bases. V lost 7 bases to trimming and J lost 8 bases; unmatched junction nucleotides: 7. Germline V gene sequence: CDR1 MRHNA, CDR2 SNTAGT. This CDR3 contains 13 residues. This CDR3 is CASTGTEREKLFF. CDR3 DNA sequence: TGTGCCAGCACCGGGACAGAACGGGAAAAACTGTTTTTT.

The rearrangement uses TRBV4-1 and TRBJ1-6; D gene uncertain. V was cut by 3 bases and J by 7 bases, with 10 bases left in between. This CDR3 is built from 14 residues. CDR1 and CDR2 from the germline V gene are MGHRA and YSYEKL. The CDR3 DNA is TGCGCCAGCAGCCACCTGGGTGGAAATTCACCCCTCCACTTT. Its translation is CASSHLGGNSPLHF.

V gene TRBV27 combines with J gene TRBJ1-1, with D perhaps matching TRBD1 (5 bases). V was pared by 6 bases and J by 3 bases, with 20 bases between. This CDR3 is built from 16 residues. Germline V gene lookup returns CDR1 MNHEY and CDR2 SMNVEV (reference sequence). CDR3 sequence: CASSPLGLGEDTEAFF. CDR3 coding DNA: TGTGCCAGCAGCCCTCTGGGACTTGGAGAGGACACTGAAGCTTTCTTT.

The chain carries TRBV6-6 and TRBJ2-1; 9 bases are a match to TRBD2. CDR3 size: 15 residues. Germline CDR1 and CDR2: MNHNY and SVGAGI (reference sequence). Trimming at V came to 6 bases and at J to 5 bases, leaving 8 bases not matched to a gene. The CDR3 nucleotides read TGTGCCAGCAGGACCCAGACTAGCGGCAACAATGAGCAGTTCTTC. This sequence encodes CASRTQTSGNNEQFF.

The chain is built from TRBV2 and TRBJ1-6; 7 nucleotides align to TRBD1. This CDR3 is built from 16 residues. Per germline, CDR1 SNHLY and CDR2 FYNNEI. V was pared by 6 bases and J by 8 bases, with 13 bases of the junction left unmatched. CDR3 in DNA: TGTGCCAGCAGCGACAGGGTCGGATCCGGGGATTCACCCCTCCACTTT. Its translation is CASSDRVGSGDSPLHF. Using reference TRBV2 and TRBJ1-6 for the parts outside the CDR3, the full variable domain is EPEVTQTPSHQVTQMGQEVILRCVPISNHLYFYWYRQILGQKVEFLVSFYNNEISEKSEIFDDQFSVERPDGSNFTLKIRSTKLEDSAMYFCASSDRVGSGDSPLHFGNGTRLTVT.

The chain links TRBV6-4 to TRBJ2-2; possible D gene TRBD1, 6 bases. Germline CDR1 and CDR2: MRHNA and SNTAGT. This CDR3 is 15 amino acids long. Trimming removed 5 bases from V and 5 bases from J, with 15 bases in between. CDR3 protein: CASSPQGRGTGELFF. The CDR3 DNA follows: TGTGCCAGCAGTCCACAGGGCCGGGGTACCGGGGAGCTGTTTTTT.